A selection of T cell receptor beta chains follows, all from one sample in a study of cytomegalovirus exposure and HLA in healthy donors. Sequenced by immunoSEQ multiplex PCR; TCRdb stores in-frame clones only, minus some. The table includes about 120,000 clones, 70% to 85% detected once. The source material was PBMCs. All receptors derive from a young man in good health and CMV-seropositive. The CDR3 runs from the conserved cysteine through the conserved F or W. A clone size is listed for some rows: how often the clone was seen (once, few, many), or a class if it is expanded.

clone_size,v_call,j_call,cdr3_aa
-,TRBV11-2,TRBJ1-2,CASSPAFRDRRIYGYTF
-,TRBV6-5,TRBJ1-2,CASSWIGQNYGYTF
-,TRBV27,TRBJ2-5,CASSFLAPREETQYF
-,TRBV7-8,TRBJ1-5,CASSYDRSNQPQHF
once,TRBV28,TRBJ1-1,CATQRDSSYTEAFF
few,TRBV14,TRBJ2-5,CASSRDRSETQYF
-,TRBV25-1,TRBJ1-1,CASSELLELQGATEAFF
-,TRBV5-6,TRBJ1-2,CASSPRDRGNYGYTF
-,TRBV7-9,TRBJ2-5,CASSLERGETQYF
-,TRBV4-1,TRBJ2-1,CASSQAGHGRSYNEQFF
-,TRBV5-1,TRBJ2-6,CASSLGSAGGGANVLTF
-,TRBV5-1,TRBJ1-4,CASSIHYRDRTIEKLFF
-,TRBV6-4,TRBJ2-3,CASAQAGSTDTQYF
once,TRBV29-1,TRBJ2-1,CSVPSGGNNEQFF
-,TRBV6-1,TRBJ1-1,CASILGQSNTEAFF
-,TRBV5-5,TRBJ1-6,CASSTTRRSPLHF
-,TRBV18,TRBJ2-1,CASSPSDRPFNEQFF
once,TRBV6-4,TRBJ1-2,CASSETSHGYTF
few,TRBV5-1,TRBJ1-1,CASYDGRGYTEAFF
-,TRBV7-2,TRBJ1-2,CASSQQGARGNGYTF
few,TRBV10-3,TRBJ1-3,CAIRIQVTGNTIYF
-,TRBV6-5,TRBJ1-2,CASRPRRDNYTF
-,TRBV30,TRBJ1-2,CAWGASDRVGYGYTF
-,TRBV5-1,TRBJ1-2,CASRLQGAANYGYTF
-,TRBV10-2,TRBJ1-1,CASFQRAEDMNTEAFF
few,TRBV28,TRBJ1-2,CASSFSGQGYGYTF
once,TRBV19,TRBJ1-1,CASSRASEGTEAFF
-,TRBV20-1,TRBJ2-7,CSATSRGEQYF
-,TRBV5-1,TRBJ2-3,CASSLPSGGTDTQYF
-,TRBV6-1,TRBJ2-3,CASSQSTDTQYF
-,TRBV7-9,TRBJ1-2,CASSLGQNYGYTF
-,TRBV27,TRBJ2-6,CASSPIQGGANVLTF
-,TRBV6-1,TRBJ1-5,CASTRTVNQPQHF
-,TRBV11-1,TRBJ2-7,CASSFPPRGEFYEQYF
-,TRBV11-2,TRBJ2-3,CASSLDRWGVADTQYF
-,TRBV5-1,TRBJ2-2,CASRLDLAGNTGELFF
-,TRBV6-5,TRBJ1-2,CASSNTGEGGYGYTF
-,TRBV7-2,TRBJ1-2,CASSARQGLDGYTF
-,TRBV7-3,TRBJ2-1,CASSFGLAGHNEQFF
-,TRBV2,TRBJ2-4,CASSGTVINIQYF
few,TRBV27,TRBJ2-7,CASSLSGSSYEQYF
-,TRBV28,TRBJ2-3,CASSFAGVGNTQYF
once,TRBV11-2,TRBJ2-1,CASSQGASGYYNEQFF